The 21 T cell receptor beta chains below come from one sample, sequenced in a study of OX40 agonist ivuxolimab in advanced cancers. The assay was immunoSEQ multiplex PCR, and TCRdb's table has in-frame clones only and misses some. This table holds around 20,000 clones, around 89% found once. Sequences were derived from CD4+ or CD8+ T cells sorted from blood, sampled in a trial of the OX40 agonist ivuxolimab. Source of these receptors: an adult with an advanced solid tumor such as melanoma, head and neck, liver or kidney cancer.

The chain is built from TRBV28 and TRBJ2-7; weak D call: TRBD1 (6 bases). V lost 6 bases to trimming and J lost 3 bases, with 15 bases between them. This CDR3 has 14 residues. CDR1 and CDR2 from the germline V gene are MDHEN and SYDVKM. For the CDR3, the DNA is TGTGCCAGCAGCCCCACAGGGAAGAACTACGAGCAGTACTTC. Its protein product is CASSPTGKNYEQYF. Combining the CDR3 with reference TRBV28 and TRBJ2-7 gives the whole variable domain DVKVTQSSRYLVKRTGEKVFLECVQDMDHENMFWYRQDPGLGLRLIYFSYDVKMKEKGDIPEGYSVSREKKERFSLILESASTNQTSMYLCASSPTGKNYEQYFGPGTRLTVT.

The chain uses TRBV19 and TRBJ1-2; D remains unclear. The CDR3 has 15 residues. V was trimmed by 0 bases and J by 2 bases, leaving 10 bases between them. Germline V CDR1 and CDR2: LNHDA, SQIVND (reference sequence). The CDR3 DNA reads as TGTGCCAGTAGTATAGATCCGACGTCAAACTATGGCTACACCTTC. Protein sequence: CASSIDPTSNYGYTF.

This clone was detected only a few times. V usage is TRBV11-2 and J usage is TRBJ2-7; TRBD1 might be the D (6 bases). The V and J ends lost 6 bases and 0 bases respectively, with 18 bases between them. The CDR3 contains 16 residues. The germline CDR1 and CDR2 sequences are SGHAT and FQNNGV. The CDR3 nucleotides read TGTGCCAGCAGTCCTATGAAAACAGGGATCTCCTACGAGCAGTACTTC. It codes for CASSPMKTGISYEQYF.

This clone was counted a single time. The CDR3 region is CASSPANEQFF. CDR3 coding DNA: TGTGCCAGCTCACCGGCCAATGAGCAGTTCTTC. This chain uses TRBV18 with TRBJ2-1, with D unclear. Trimming removed 3 bases from V and 6 bases from J, with 3 bases in between. Germline V gene sequence: CDR1 KGHSH, CDR2 LQKENI. This CDR3 is 11 amino acids long.

In this sample, this clone turned up a few times. The genes are TRBV7-9 and TRBJ2-3; D call uncertain. V lost 3 bases and J lost 0, with 4 bases in between. Germline V gene sequence: CDR1 SEHNR, CDR2 FQNEAQ (reference sequence). This CDR3 is built from 13 residues. The CDR3 nucleotides read TGTGCCAGCAGCTTCGTTAGCACAGATACGCAGTATTTT. Encoded protein: CASSFVSTDTQYF.

The chain carries TRBV11-2 and TRBJ1-1; D is unresolved. The CDR3 has 13 amino acids. Looked up from germline, CDR1 is SGHAT and CDR2 is FQNNGV. Trimming took off 1 base at V and 3 bases at J, with 6 bases between the two ends. The CDR3 DNA follows: TGTGCCAGCAGCTTAGCCCTGGACACTGAAGCTTTCTTT. This encodes CASSLALDTEAFF.

This rearrangement joins TRBV15 to TRBJ1-6; D might be TRBD1 (6 bases). The V gene's germline CDR1 is LNHNV and CDR2 YYDKDF (reference sequence). The CDR3 contains 15 residues. The V gene lost 5 bases and the J gene lost 7 bases, with 15 bases spanning the gap. This CDR3 reads CATSLRRGYNSPLHF. CDR3 DNA: TGTGCCACCAGCCTAAGAAGGGGGTACAATTCACCCCTCCACTTT.

The rearrangement links TRBV10-3 to TRBJ1-5; 11 nucleotides align to TRBD1. The V segment lost 2 bases and the J segment 4 bases; nucleotides outside the gene matches: 1. The CDR3 totals 15 residues. Germline V gene lookup returns CDR1 ENHRY and CDR2 SYGVKD. The CDR3 sequence: CAISEGTGGNQPQHF. The DNA of the CDR3 is TGTGCCATCAGTGAGGGGACAGGGGGAAATCAGCCCCAGCATTTT.

The V gene is TRBV5-5, the J gene TRBJ1-2; 10 nucleotides agree with TRBD1. CDR1 and CDR2 (germline): SGHKS, YYEKEE (reference sequence). The CDR3 contains 15 residues. V gave up 4 bases and J gave up 4 bases; unmatched junction bases: 7. DNA of the CDR3: TGTGCCAGCAGCCGACAGGGGGCCTCAGGCTATGGCTACACCTTC. Amino acid sequence: CASSRQGASGYGYTF.

V gene TRBV11-3 combines with J gene TRBJ2-5; TRBD1 is a possible D gene (6 bases). The J call may be mistaken, given a closer DNA end match to TRBJ2-7. Germline assignment: CDR1 SGHNT and CDR2 YENEEA. The CDR3 spans 13 residues. The CDR3 loop reads CASSFAGEGEQYF. CDR3 DNA sequence: TGTGCCAGCAGCTTTGCAGGGGAAGGCGAGCAGTACTTC.

The chain employs TRBV7-9 and TRBJ1-3; 12 bases are a match to TRBD1. V lost 8 bases to trimming and J lost 7 bases; unmatched junction nucleotides: 6. Per germline, CDR1 SEHNR and CDR2 FQNEAQ (reference sequence). This CDR3 contains 14 residues. The CDR3 here is CASGSGQGANTIYF. CDR3 bases: TGTGCCAGCGGATCGGGACAGGGGGCTAACACCATATATTTT.

This chain connects TRBV7-8 to TRBJ1-3; D is unresolved. Germline V lookup: CDR1 SGHVS, CDR2 FQNEAQ. There are 15 residues in the CDR3. V was trimmed by 1 base and J by 4 bases, leaving 11 bases between them. The CDR3 DNA reads TGTGCCAGCAGCTTAGACGGCTCTACGGGAAACACCATATATTTT. It yields the protein CASSLDGSTGNTIYF.

The chain recombines TRBV30 with TRBJ1-1, with TRBD1 matching over 9 bases. V lost 4 bases, J lost 10 bases, and 16 bases stayed unmatched. CDR1 GTSNPN and CDR2 SVGIG come from the germline V gene (reference sequence). This CDR3 spans 15 amino acids. The CDR3 region is CAWNRPPGQGAVAFF. The CDR3 DNA sequence: TGTGCCTGGAACCGCCCACCGGGACAGGGAGCGGTAGCTTTCTTT.

This chain connects TRBV18 to TRBJ1-2; no clear D. From germline, CDR1 is KGHSH and CDR2 LQKENI. The CDR3 loop spans 16 amino acids. V dropped 3 bases and J dropped 3 bases, with 17 bases sitting between them. The CDR3 bases are TGTGCCAGCTCACCTCTGGACTCGGCCCTGGACTATGGCTACACCTTC. This translates into CASSPLDSALDYGYTF.

The CDR3 region is CASSLVAAVHEQYF. The CDR3 coding sequence is TGTGCCAGCAGCTTAGTGGCGGCAGTCCACGAGCAGTACTTC. The V gene is TRBV7-2, the J gene TRBJ2-7; no definite D call. The length of the CDR3 is 14 residues. V lost 1 base to trimming and J lost 5 bases, with 12 bases between them. From germline, CDR1 is SGHTA and CDR2 FQGNSA.

The J gene is TRBJ2-7, the V gene TRBV28; no firm D call. Between the trimmed V and J ends, which lost 6 bases and 0 bases, there was a span of 12 bases. Germline V gives CDR1 MDHEN, CDR2 SYDVKM. The CDR3 loop spans 14 amino acids. The CDR3 DNA reads TGTGCCAGCAGCTCAACTGGCGGCTCCTACGAGCAGTACTTC. Translation gives CASSSTGGSYEQYF.

The CDR3 DNA reads TGTGCCAGCAGCTTATCTCCATCGGTCGGCCCCACAGATACGCAGTATTTT. It codes for CASSLSPSVGPTDTQYF. The genes are TRBV7-6 and TRBJ2-3, with no clear D. Looked up from germline, CDR1 is SGHVS and CDR2 is FNYEAQ. CDR3 size: 17 residues. Trimming shortened V by 2 bases and J by 2 bases, and 17 bases separated the two germline ends.

The gene calls are TRBV7-4 and TRBJ1-5; no clear D gene. V lost 5 bases to trimming and J lost 6 bases, with 23 bases between them. The CDR3 totals 17 residues. From germline, CDR1 is SGHVT and CDR2 SQSDAQ. The DNA of the CDR3 is TGTGCCAGCAGCCAGGCGGTTGGGGATGAAGGAGGTCAGCCCCAGCATTTT. It specifies CASSQAVGDEGGQPQHF.

This clone appeared a single time. The V and J genes are TRBV5-1 and TRBJ2-6, with D perhaps matching TRBD1 or TRBD2 (5 bases each). Germline V gene data show CDR1 as SGHRS and CDR2 as YFSETQ. V lost 4 bases, J lost 9 bases, and 14 bases lay in between. The CDR3 has 14 amino acids. This chain's CDR3 is CASSTRGTNNVLTF. As DNA, the CDR3 is TGCGCCAGCAGCACCCGGGGCACTAACAACGTCCTGACTTTC.

The chain links TRBV2 to TRBJ1-2; 7 nucleotides agree with TRBD1. V lost 0 bases and J lost 2; bases outside the gene matches: 6. The CDR3 runs to 16 residues. The V gene's germline CDR1 is SNHLY and CDR2 FYNNEI. The CDR3 spells CASSEALRDRNYGYTF. CDR3 coding DNA: TGTGCCAGCAGTGAAGCGCTAAGGGACAGAAACTATGGCTACACCTTC.

The V gene is TRBV21-1, the J gene TRBJ2-2; no DNA check was done on the table's D call, TRBD2. TRBV21-1 is recorded as a pseudogene. The CDR3 covers 22 residues. CDR3 nucleotides: TGTGCCAGCAGCGGGACTAGCGGGAGGAGTCGGTGCAAGTGGGGGGCAGGCGGGGAGCTGTTTTTT. Its protein is CASSGTSGRSRCKWGAGGELFF.